This T cell receptor beta chain is drawn from a study of cytomegalovirus exposure and HLA in healthy donors. Whole-study findings and limits: TCR beta sequences numbering more than 15,000 were associated with HLA alleles at 0.05 false discovery rate in a later analysis. Follow-up analysis seemed to connect common viral pathogens with several of the most significant clusters identified.

60 Vbeta and 13 Jbeta primers were used in PCR. Only in-frame clones appear in the TCRdb table, and some are missing; sequencing was by immunoSEQ multiplex PCR. The table shows about 110,000 clones, with around 70% occurring only once. The germline CDR1 and CDR2 sequences are SGHDN and FVKESK. V was trimmed by 2 bases and J by 0 bases, leaving 10 bases between them. This CDR3 spans 15 amino acids. This clone turned up a few times. Its antigen remains unknown. The chain employs TRBV14 and TRBJ1-1, with D maybe TRBD1 (6 bases). The TCR was taken from a man between 40 and 49 years old in good health and CMV-seropositive. The sample comprised PBMCs. This chain's CDR3 is CASSQPWDMNTEAFF. CDR3 nucleotides: TGTGCCAGCAGCCAACCGTGGGACATGAACACTGAAGCTTTCTTT.